This TCR beta chain was identified during a study of PD-1 blockade in mismatch repair-deficient tumors. The CDR3 totals 15 residues. Germline V gives CDR1 SGHRS, CDR2 YFSETQ. Deletions cut 4 bases from V and 0 bases from J, with 10 bases between. TCRdb keeps only in-frame clones here, not all; method: immunoSEQ multiplex PCR. The sample yields 120,000 or so clones, about nine tenths seen once. The receptor was isolated from an adult with mismatch repair-deficient cancer. Here the sequenced sample was peripheral blood, taken approximately 72 weeks after starting pembrolizumab. V is TRBV5-1 and J is TRBJ1-4; D is undetermined. The CDR3 is CASSANSATNEKLFF. The CDR3 DNA reads TGCGCCAGCAGCGCAAACAGTGCAACTAATGAAAAACTGTTTTTT. Looking up the rest from reference TRBV5-1 and TRBJ1-4 gives the full variable domain: KAGVTQTPRYLIKTRGQQVTLSCSPISGHRSVSWYQQTPGQGLQFLFEYFSETQRNKGNFPGRFSGRQFSNSRSEMNVSTLELGDSALYLCASSANSATNEKLFFGSGTQLSVL.